This T cell receptor (beta chain) appears in the sequencing data of a study of blood T cell repertoires in COVID-19. Overall study context: The origin of the acute and convalescent COVID-19 samples was the United States, Italy and Spain. PBMCs, B-cell-depleted T cells, or T cells were the source of the cDNA or gDNA that made up the material.

Under the authors' procedure: Amplification with reference gene primers provided the estimates of nucleated cell counts. The protocol was immunoSEQ multiplex PCR, while the TCRdb copy is restricted to in-frame clones and leaves out a portion. V and J calls and clone size come straight from that table; D and trimming were deduced from the DNA. The sample includes over 120,000 clones, over 75% of them seen just once. This clonotype was sampled from a man aged 65-85 years with acute or convalescent COVID-19. Sample: peripheral blood.

CDR3 sequence: CASSFGLAGRTDTQYF. The CDR3 bases are TGCGCCAGCAGCTTTGGACTAGCGGGGCGCACAGATACGCAGTATTTT. The rearrangement joins TRBV5-1 to TRBJ2-3, with 12 bases lining up with TRBD2. The germline V gene has CDR1 SGHRS and CDR2 YFSETQ. With V trimmed by 2 bases and J by 1 base, 2 bases remained unmatched. CDR3 length: 16 residues. Using reference TRBV5-1 and TRBJ2-3 for the parts outside the CDR3, the full variable domain is KAGVTQTPRYLIKTRGQQVTLSCSPISGHRSVSWYQQTPGQGLQFLFEYFSETQRNKGNFPGRFSGRQFSNSRSEMNVSTLELGDSALYLCASSFGLAGRTDTQYFGPGTRLTVL.